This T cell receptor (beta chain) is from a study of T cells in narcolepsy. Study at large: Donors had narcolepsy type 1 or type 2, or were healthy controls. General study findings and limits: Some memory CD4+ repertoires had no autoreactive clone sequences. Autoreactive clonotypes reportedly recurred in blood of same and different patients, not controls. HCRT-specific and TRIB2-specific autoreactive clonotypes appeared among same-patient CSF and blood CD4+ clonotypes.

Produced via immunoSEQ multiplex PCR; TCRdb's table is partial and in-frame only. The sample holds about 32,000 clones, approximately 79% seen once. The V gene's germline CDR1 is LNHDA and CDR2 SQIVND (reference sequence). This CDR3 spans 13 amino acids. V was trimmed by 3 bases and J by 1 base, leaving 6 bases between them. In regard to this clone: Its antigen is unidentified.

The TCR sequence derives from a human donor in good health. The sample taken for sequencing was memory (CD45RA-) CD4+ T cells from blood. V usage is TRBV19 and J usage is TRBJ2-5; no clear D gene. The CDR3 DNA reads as TGTGCCAGTAGTATTGGCCTCCAAGAGACCCAGTACTTC. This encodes CASSIGLQETQYF.